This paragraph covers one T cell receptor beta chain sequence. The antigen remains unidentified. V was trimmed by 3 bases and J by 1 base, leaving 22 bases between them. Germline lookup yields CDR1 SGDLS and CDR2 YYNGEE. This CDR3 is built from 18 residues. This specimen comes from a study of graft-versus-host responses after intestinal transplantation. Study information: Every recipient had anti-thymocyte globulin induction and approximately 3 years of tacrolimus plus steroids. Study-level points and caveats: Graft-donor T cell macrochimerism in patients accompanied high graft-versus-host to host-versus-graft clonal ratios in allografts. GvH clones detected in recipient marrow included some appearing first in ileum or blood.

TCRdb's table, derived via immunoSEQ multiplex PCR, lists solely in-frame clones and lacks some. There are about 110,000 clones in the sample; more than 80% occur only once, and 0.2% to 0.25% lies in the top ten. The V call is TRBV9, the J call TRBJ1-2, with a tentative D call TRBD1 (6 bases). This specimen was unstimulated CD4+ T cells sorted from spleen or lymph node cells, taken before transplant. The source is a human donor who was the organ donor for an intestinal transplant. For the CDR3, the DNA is TGTGCCAGCAGCGAGCTTCCGGGCCAGGGACATAGTAACTATGGCTACACCTTC. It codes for CASSELPGQGHSNYGYTF. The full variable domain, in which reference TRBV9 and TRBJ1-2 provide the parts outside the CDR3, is DSGVTQTPKHLITATGQRVTLRCSPRSGDLSVYWYQQSLDQGLQFLIQYYNGEERAKGNILERFSAQQFPDLHSELNLSSLELGDSALYFCASSELPGQGHSNYGYTFGSGTRLTVV.